A selection of T cell receptor beta chains follows, all from one sample in a study of T cells in Graves' hyperthyroidism and ophthalmopathy. A single record per CDR3 protein comes from TCRdb applying MiXCR to the multiplex PCR reads. The sample lists fewer than 550,000 distinct CDR3 sequences, around 14% occurring once. Sequencing was performed on blood. The receptors were sampled from a woman younger than 30 with Graves' hyperthyroidism. Each CDR3 is given with its conserved first and last residue. The D gene is left open where the match is weak. Only part of the rows carry a size: once, few, many, or a class if the clone is expanded.

>TRBV3-1|TRBD2|few|TRBJ2-7
TGTGCCAGCAGCCACGGGACTAGCGGGAGCTACGAGCAGTACTTC
CASSHGTSGSYEQYF
>TRBV20-1|TRBD1|few|TRBJ2-4
TGCAGTGCTAGAGAACAGGGGATAGCCAAAAACATTCAGTACTTC
CSAREQGIAKNIQYF
>TRBV7-9|.|few|TRBJ1-6
TGTGCCAGCAGCTTAGTCGGGGCACACGCGAGGGCTTCACCCCTCCACTTT
CASSLVGAHARASPLHF
>TRBV19|.|few|TRBJ1-2
TGTGCCAGTAGTATAGAGGCCTGGGGACGGAACTATGGCTACACCTTC
CASSIEAWGRNYGYTF
>TRBV7-8|.|many|TRBJ2-5
TGTGCCAGCAGCTCACTACTGGTGGCTTATGAGACCCAGTACTTC
CASSSLLVAYETQYF
>TRBV20-1|.|many|TRBJ1-2
TGCAGTGCTAGAGATGGGGGGGCGCTGGAGGGCTACACCTTC
CSARDGGALEGYTF
>TRBV3-1|TRBD1|many|TRBJ1-5
TGTGCCAGCAGCGCAGGGGGCAGGAATCAGCCCCAGCATTTT
CASSAGGRNQPQHF
>TRBV20-1|TRBD2|few|TRBJ2-1
TGCAGTGCGCCACTAGCGGGAGGTTCCTCCTACAATGAGCAGTTCTTC
CSAPLAGGSSYNEQFF
>TRBV7-9|TRBD1|many|TRBJ2-5
TGTGCCAGCAGCTTCCCCCGGGAGACAGGGGCGCAGGAGACCCAGTACTTC
CASSFPRETGAQETQYF
>TRBV18|.|many|TRBJ2-1
TGTGCCAGCTCACCTCAGGACAGCAACAATGAGCAGTTCTTC
CASSPQDSNNEQFF
>TRBV19|.|.|TRBJ1-2
TGTGCCACCAGGACATCCGGGCTCAACTGTGGCTACACCTTC
CATRTSGLNCGYTF
>TRBV6-1|TRBD1|.|TRBJ1-2
TGTGCCAGCAGTCCCCGACTGGGGATCGCAGGGGGCTATGGCTACACCTTC
CASSPRLGIAGGYGYTF
>TRBV29-1|.|.|TRBJ1-2
TGCAGCGTTGGGGACCATGGGGTTAGCCCCTATGGCTACACCTTC
CSVGDHGVSPYGYTF
>TRBV2|.|many|TRBJ1-2
TGTGCCAGCAGTGAACGCCGGAACTATGGCTACACCTTC
CASSERRNYGYTF
>TRBV11-3|TRBD1|many|TRBJ2-7
TGTGCCAGCAGTCCAGGACTCAGGGGGAGCGAGCAGTACTTC
CASSPGLRGSEQYF
>TRBV7-2|.|many|TRBJ2-3
TGTGCCAGCAGCCCAGTAGGTTACAACACAGATACGCAGTATTTT
CASSPVGYNTDTQYF
>TRBV12-3/TRBV12-4|.|.|TRBJ1-4
TGTGCCAGCAGCGACGTGGGGGGGCGGCGATCGGATGAAAAACTGTTTTTT
CASSDVGGRRSDEKLFF
>TRBV28|.|many|TRBJ1-2
TGTGCCAGCTGGGGAGGGGCGCCTATTAACTATGGCTACACCTTC
CASWGGAPINYGYTF
>TRBV12-3/TRBV12-4|.|many|TRBJ2-4
TGTGCCAGCAGCCGACTCGCGGTAGGGTTTACCAAAAACATTCAGTACTTC
CASSRLAVGFTKNIQYF
>TRBV10-3|.|.|TRBJ2-3
TGTGCCGCGGGCGGTCGTGAAGATACGCAGTATTTT
CAAGGREDTQYF
>TRBV27|TRBD2|many|TRBJ2-7
TGTGCCAGCAGTTTGAAGACTAGCGGGAGGTCCTACGAGCAGTACTTC
CASSLKTSGRSYEQYF
>TRBV20-1|.|many|TRBJ2-1
TGCAGTGCTAGAGATCGGCTAGTTTGGAATGAGCAGTTCTTC
CSARDRLVWNEQFF
>TRBV7-2|.|few|TRBJ1-4
TGTGCCAGCAGCTTAGGGGGGGCTGGAGAAAAACTGTTTTTT
CASSLGGAGEKLFF
>TRBV5-6|.|.|TRBJ1-5
TGTGCCAGCAGCTTGGAGGGGGGAAGCAATCAGCCCCAGCATTTT
CASSLEGGSNQPQHF
>TRBV5-1|.|many|TRBJ2-5
TGCGCCAGCAGCATACAGGACGTCCAAGAGACCCAGTACTTC
CASSIQDVQETQYF
>TRBV7-2|.|.|TRBJ1-2
TGTGCCAGCAGCTTAGGAGTGATGGGTGGCTATGGCTACACCTTC
CASSLGVMGGYGYTF
>TRBV6-1|.|.|TRBJ2-2
TGTGCCAGCACCCCCGTTTGGGATCACACCGGGGAGCTGTTTTTT
CASTPVWDHTGELFF
>TRBV19|.|few|TRBJ1-1
TGTGCCAGTAGTTCCACCCCAGGGGTTATGAACACTGAAGCTTTCTTT
CASSSTPGVMNTEAFF
>TRBV9|.|few|TRBJ2-1
TGTGCCAGCAGCGTAGTCACCCCTGGTAATGAGCAGTTCTTC
CASSVVTPGNEQFF